The 12 T cell receptor beta chains reported below all come from one sample, sequenced in a study of T cell responses to AZD1222 COVID-19 vaccine. Clones were sequenced by immunoSEQ multiplex PCR, and TCRdb holds only the in-frame ones, with some missing. The table records some 150,000 clones, roughly 88% of them present only once. Specimen: peripheral blood, collected on day 0 of MenACWY control vaccination. The receptor source for this set is an adult in good health.

This chain joins TRBV18 and TRBJ1-5, with a possible D match to TRBD1 (5 bases). Germline CDR1 and CDR2: KGHSH and LQKENI. The CDR3 contains 15 residues. With 5 bases removed from V and 0 bases from J, the gap between germline ends came to 11 bases. CDR3 sequence: CASSSTADSNQPQHF. CDR3 bases: TGTGCCAGCTCATCGACAGCCGATAGCAATCAGCCCCAGCATTTT. Together with reference TRBV18 and TRBJ1-5, the CDR3 gives the full variable domain: NAGVMQNPRHLVRRRGQEARLRCSPMKGHSHVYWYRQLPEEGLKFMVYLQKENIIDESGMPKERFSAEFPKEGPSILRIQQVVRGDSAAYFCASSSTADSNQPQHFGDGTRLSIL.

V and J are TRBV7-3 and TRBJ1-1; no clear D gene. This CDR3 is built from 15 residues. Trimming removed 5 bases at V and 1 base at J, with 14 bases between. Per germline, CDR1 SGHTA and CDR2 FQGTGA. The CDR3 region is CASSANGMGNTEAFF. CDR3 nucleotides: TGTGCCAGCAGCGCTAACGGGATGGGGAACACTGAAGCTTTCTTT. The whole variable domain, filled in from reference TRBV7-3 and TRBJ1-1, reads GAGVSQTPSNKVTEKGKYVELRCDPISGHTALYWYRQSLGQGPEFLIYFQGTGAADDSGLPNDRFFAVRPEGSVSTLKIQRTERGDSAVYLCASSANGMGNTEAFFGQGTRLTVV.

The J gene is TRBJ1-2, the V gene TRBV3-1 (or the pseudogene TRBV3-2), with TRBD1 identical over 11 bases. V lost 4 bases, J lost 2 bases, and 6 bases stayed unmatched. Germline V gene data show CDR1 as LGHDT and CDR2 as YNNKEL (reference sequence). There are 16 residues in the CDR3. CDR3 in amino acids: CASSLWGDRGNYGYTF. CDR3 DNA: TGTGCCAGCAGCCTCTGGGGGGACAGGGGGAACTATGGCTACACCTTC.

The V and J genes are TRBV28 and TRBJ1-5; the D is unclear. The length of the CDR3 is 11 residues. The ends were cut back, 3 bases at V and 6 bases at J, with 3 bases in the middle. Germline assignment: CDR1 MDHEN and CDR2 SYDVKM. CDR3 loop: CASSFRQPQHF. The CDR3 DNA is TGTGCCAGCAGTTTCCGTCAGCCCCAGCATTTT.

Many counts were recorded for this clone. The V call is TRBV3-1 (or the pseudogene TRBV3-2), the J call TRBJ1-1; 7 bases align to TRBD1. The CDR3 covers 14 residues. The trim removed 4 bases at V and 7 bases at J, leaving 9 bases unmatched. Germline loops: CDR1 LGHDT, CDR2 YNNKEL (reference sequence). CDR3 loop: CASSPRTGRGEAFF. CDR3 DNA: TGTGCCAGCAGCCCCCGGACAGGCCGAGGTGAAGCTTTCTTT.

This chain links TRBV4-3 with TRBJ1-4; TRBD1 matches at 8 bases. Losses at the gene ends were 4 bases for V and 13 bases for J; bases not matched to a gene: 14. The germline V gene encodes CDR1 LGHNA and CDR2 YSLEER. This CDR3 has 15 amino acids. CDR3 DNA sequence: TGCGCCAGCAGCCGGGTGGTTGGACAGGGCAATCGACTGTTTTTT. Its translation is CASSRVVGQGNRLFF.

This chain's CDR3 is CASSQDLRGQVTGELFF. CDR3 DNA: TGCGCCAGCAGCCAAGACCTGAGGGGACAGGTAACCGGGGAGCTGTTTTTT. This chain connects TRBV4-3 to TRBJ2-2; the match to TRBD1 covers 8 bases. The CDR3 has 17 amino acids. Trimming cost V 0 bases and J 5 bases; bases outside gene matches: 8. Germline V gives CDR1 LGHNA, CDR2 YSLEER.

About this clone: One end of the junction does not line up with germline, which may come from a read error. The chain is built from TRBV7-9 and TRBJ1-2; 9 bases agree with TRBD1. The CDR3 extends over 11 amino acids. The germline V gene encodes CDR1 SEHNR and CDR2 FQNEAQ (reference sequence). The CDR3 spells CASSPGQGHFF. In DNA, the CDR3 is TGTGCCAGCAGCCCCGGACAGGGGCACTTCTTC.

The rearrangement joins TRBV4-1 to TRBJ2-2; TRBD1 or TRBD2 may be the D gene (5 bases each). This CDR3 spans 15 amino acids. Germline CDR1 MGHRA, CDR2 YSYEKL. The V end lost 0 bases, the J end lost 4 bases, and 9 bases lay between the germline ends. The CDR3 here is CASSQDGTSTGELFF. The CDR3, as DNA: TGCGCCAGCAGCCAAGATGGGACCTCCACCGGGGAGCTGTTTTTT.

V is TRBV12-3 or TRBV12-4 and J is TRBJ1-6, with 9 bases aligning to TRBD1. Germline trimming cut 11 bases from V and 7 bases from J; bases unmatched to any gene: 3. CDR3 size: 12 residues. The CDR3 reads CAEGQGNSPLHF. The CDR3, as DNA: TGTGCCGAGGGACAGGGAAATTCACCCCTCCACTTT.

The chain joins TRBV4-1 to TRBJ1-5; D not resolved. The CDR3 sequence is 13 residues long. Trimming removed 0 bases at V and 6 bases at J, with 6 bases between. Looked up from germline, CDR1 is MGHRA and CDR2 is YSYEKL. For the CDR3, the DNA is TGCGCCAGCAGCCAAGATCCCGGTCAGCCCCAGCATTTT. Translation gives CASSQDPGQPQHF.

As DNA, the CDR3 is TGTGCCAGCAGCCGTCGAGTCCCGGGACAGGGGGAAAACACCATATATTTT. It translates to CASSRRVPGQGENTIYF. The chain uses TRBV5-4 and TRBJ1-3; 11 bases align to TRBD1. V gave up 4 bases and J gave up 6 bases; unmatched junction bases: 12. The CDR3 runs to 17 residues. Germline values: CDR1 SGHNT, CDR2 YYREEE (reference sequence). The full variable domain, its missing parts supplied by reference TRBV5-4 and TRBJ1-3, is ETGVTQSPTHLIKTRGQQVTLRCSSQSGHNTVSWYQQALGQGPQFIFQYYREEENGRGNFPPRFSGLQFPNYSSELNVNALELDDSALYLCASSRRVPGQGENTIYFGEGSWLTVV.